This T cell receptor (beta chain) was captured in a study of human T cells and chemical hapten exposure. Across the whole study: 0.01% DPC was applied to the upper back in patch tests, which were read at 6 days.

This clonotype was recorded only once. Its specificity is not known. Regarding the study as a whole: The study found expanded TCRs formed significantly more large CDR3 similarity clusters than controls.

Time point in this sample: patch test 3, about 24 weeks after DPC sensitization. Treatment meaning: therapeutic diphenylcyclopropenone sensitization with weekly scalp DPC. Single cDNA molecules in the library carried unique molecular identifiers attached during preparation. In the original workflow: The median was roughly 100,000 TCRs per sample, ranging about 20,000 to 700,000. TCRdb ran MiXCR on the RACE reads and lists one entry per CDR3 protein. The V and J calls were determined by TCRdb, not by the authors. The table has under 200,000 distinct CDR3 sequences, about a quarter seen once. Trimming removed 5 bases at V and 13 bases at J, with 20 bases between. Per the germline V gene, CDR1 is LGHDT and CDR2 is YNNKEL (reference sequence). This CDR3 comprises 14 residues.

The receptor was derived from a woman aged 18-29 years with alopecia areata. Some clones in this sample may be carry-over from other donors' samples. The sample here was whole blood, taken in connection with sensitization to the hapten diphenylcyclopropenone (DPC). The rearrangement uses TRBV3-1 and TRBJ1-4; D is possibly TRBD1 (6 bases). CDR3 sequence (DNA): TGTGCCAGCAGCTCCGACTTTCGCACGGGGGCACTGTTTTTT. This encodes CASSSDFRTGALFF.